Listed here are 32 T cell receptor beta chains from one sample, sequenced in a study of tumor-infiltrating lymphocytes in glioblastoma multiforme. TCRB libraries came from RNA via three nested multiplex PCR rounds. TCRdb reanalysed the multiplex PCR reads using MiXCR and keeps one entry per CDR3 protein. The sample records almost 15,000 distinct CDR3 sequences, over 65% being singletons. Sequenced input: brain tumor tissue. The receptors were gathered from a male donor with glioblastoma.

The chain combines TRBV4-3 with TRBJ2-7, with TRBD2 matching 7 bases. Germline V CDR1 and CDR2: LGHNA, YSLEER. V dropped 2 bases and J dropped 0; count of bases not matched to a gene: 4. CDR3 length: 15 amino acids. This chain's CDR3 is CASSQLADLSYEQYF. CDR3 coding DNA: TGCGCCAGCAGCCAACTAGCGGATCTCTCCTACGAGCAGTACTTC.

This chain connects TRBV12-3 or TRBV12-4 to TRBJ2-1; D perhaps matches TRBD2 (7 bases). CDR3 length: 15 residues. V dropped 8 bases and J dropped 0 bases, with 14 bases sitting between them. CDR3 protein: CASGWGGLSYNEQFF. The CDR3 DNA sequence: TGTGCCAGCGGATGGGGGGGGCTCTCCTACAATGAGCAGTTCTTC.

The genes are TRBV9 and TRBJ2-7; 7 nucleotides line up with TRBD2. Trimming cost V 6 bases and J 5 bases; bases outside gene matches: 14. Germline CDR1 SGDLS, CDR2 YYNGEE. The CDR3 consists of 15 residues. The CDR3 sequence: CASIPRYGGRNEQYF. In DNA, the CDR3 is TGTGCCAGCATCCCCCGTTATGGCGGGAGAAACGAGCAGTACTTC.

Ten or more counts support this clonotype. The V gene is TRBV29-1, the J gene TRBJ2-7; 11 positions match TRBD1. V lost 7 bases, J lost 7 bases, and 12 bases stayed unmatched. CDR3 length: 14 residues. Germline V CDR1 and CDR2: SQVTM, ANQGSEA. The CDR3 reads CSARRTGGLGEQYF. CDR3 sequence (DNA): TGCAGCGCCCGCCGGACAGGGGGCTTGGGGGAGCAGTACTTC.

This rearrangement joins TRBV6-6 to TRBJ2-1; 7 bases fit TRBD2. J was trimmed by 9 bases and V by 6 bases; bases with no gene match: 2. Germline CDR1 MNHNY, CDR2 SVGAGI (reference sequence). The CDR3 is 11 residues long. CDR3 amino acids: CASSGGFEQFF. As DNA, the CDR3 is TGTGCCAGCAGCGGGGGGTTTGAGCAGTTCTTC.

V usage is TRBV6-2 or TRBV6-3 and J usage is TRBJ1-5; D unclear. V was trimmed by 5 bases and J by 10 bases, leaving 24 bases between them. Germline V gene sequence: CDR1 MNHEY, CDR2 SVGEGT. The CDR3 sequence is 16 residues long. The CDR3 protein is CASSPTLPGRGHPQHF. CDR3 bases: TGTGCCAGCAGTCCTACTCTTCCGGGTCGGGGTCATCCCCAGCATTTT.

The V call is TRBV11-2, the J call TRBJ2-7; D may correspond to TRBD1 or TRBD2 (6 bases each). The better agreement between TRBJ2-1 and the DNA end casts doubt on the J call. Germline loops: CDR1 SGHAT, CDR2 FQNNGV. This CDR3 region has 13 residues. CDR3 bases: TGTGCCAGCAGCAGCGAACGGGGGCATGAGCAGTTCTTC. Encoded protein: CASSSERGHEQFF.

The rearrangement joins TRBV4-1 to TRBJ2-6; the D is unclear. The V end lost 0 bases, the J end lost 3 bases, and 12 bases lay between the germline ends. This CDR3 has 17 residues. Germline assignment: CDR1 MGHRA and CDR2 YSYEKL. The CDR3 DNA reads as TGCGCCAGCAGCCAAGACCCCCGGTGGTTTGGGGCCAACGTCCTGACTTTC. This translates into CASSQDPRWFGANVLTF.

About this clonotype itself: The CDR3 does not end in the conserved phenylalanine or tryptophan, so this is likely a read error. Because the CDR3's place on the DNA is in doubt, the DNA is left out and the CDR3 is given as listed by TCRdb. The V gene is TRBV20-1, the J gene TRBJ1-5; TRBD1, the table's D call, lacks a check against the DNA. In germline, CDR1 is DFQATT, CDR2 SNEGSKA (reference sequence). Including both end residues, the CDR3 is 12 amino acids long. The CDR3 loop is CSPGQSNQPQHL.

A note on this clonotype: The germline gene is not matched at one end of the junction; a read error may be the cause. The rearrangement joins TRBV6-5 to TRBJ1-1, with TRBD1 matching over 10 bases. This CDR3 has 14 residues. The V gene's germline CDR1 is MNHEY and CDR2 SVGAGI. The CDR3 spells CASRGQGKNTEAPF. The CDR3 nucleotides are TGTGCCAGCAGGGGACAGGGGAAAAACACTGAGGCTCCCTTT.

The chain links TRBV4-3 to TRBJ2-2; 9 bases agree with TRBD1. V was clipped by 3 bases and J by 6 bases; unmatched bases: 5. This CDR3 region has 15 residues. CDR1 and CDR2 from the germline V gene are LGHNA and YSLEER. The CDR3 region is CASSHHDRGAGELFF. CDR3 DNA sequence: TGCGCCAGCAGCCACCATGACAGGGGGGCCGGGGAGCTGTTTTTT.

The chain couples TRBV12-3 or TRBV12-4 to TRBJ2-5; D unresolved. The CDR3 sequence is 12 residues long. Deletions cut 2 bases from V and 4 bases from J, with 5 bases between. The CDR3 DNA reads TGTGCCAGCAGTTTACAGCGAGAGACCCAGTACTTC. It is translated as CASSLQRETQYF.

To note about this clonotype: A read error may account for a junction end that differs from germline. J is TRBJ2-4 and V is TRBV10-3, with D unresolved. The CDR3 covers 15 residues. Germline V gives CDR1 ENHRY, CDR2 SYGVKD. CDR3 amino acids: CAISGGILAQNIQYF. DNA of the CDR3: TGTGCCATCAGTGGGGGAATCTTAGCCCAAAACATTCAGTACTTC.

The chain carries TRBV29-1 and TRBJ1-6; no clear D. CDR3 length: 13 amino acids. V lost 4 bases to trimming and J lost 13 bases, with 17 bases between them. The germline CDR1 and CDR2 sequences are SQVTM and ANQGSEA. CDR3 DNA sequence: TGCAGCGTTGCCAGGTACATAGAATCGCCCCTCCACTTT. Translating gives CSVARYIESPLHF.

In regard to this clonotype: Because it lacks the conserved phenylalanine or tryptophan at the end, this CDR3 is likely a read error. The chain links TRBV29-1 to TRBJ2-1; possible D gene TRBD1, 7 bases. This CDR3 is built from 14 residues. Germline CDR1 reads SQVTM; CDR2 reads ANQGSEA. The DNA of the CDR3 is TGCAGCGTTGGGGGACGGCAGGGGGGCAATGAACAGTTCCTC. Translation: CSVGGRQGGNEQFL.

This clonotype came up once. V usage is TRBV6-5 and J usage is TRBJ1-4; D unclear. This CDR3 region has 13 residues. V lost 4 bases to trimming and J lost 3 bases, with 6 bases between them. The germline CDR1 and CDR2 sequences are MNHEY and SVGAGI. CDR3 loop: CASSLQANEKLFF. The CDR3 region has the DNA TGTGCCAGCAGTTTGCAGGCTAATGAAAAACTGTTTTTT.

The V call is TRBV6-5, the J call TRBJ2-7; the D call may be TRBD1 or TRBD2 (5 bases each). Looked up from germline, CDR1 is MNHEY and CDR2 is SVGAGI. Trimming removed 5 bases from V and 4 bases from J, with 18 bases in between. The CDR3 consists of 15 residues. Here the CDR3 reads CASSSTGTAIYEQYF. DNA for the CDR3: TGTGCCAGCAGTAGCACCGGGACCGCGATTTACGAGCAGTACTTC.

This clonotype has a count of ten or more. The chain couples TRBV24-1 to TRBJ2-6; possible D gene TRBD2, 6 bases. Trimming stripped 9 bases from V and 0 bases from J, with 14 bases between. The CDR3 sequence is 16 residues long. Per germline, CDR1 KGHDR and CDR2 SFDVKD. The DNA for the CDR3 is TGTGCCACCTCCAGGGAGGAGGTCTCTGGGGCCAACGTCCTGACTTTC. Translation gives CATSREEVSGANVLTF.

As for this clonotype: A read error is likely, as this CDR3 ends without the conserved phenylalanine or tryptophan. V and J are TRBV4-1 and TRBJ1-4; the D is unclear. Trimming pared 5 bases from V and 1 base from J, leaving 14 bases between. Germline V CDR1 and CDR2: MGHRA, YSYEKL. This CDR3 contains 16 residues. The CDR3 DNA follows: TGCGCCAGCAGCGCTAGGGCCGGAGTAACTAATGAAAAACTGTTTTGT. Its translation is CASSARAGVTNEKLFC.

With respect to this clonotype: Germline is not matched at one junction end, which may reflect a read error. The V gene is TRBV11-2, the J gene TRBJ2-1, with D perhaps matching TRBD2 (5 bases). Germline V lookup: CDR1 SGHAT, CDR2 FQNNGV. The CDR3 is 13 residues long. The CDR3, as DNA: TGTGCCAGCAGTTTTAATACGGGGAATGACCAGTTCTTC. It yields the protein CASSFNTGNDQFF.

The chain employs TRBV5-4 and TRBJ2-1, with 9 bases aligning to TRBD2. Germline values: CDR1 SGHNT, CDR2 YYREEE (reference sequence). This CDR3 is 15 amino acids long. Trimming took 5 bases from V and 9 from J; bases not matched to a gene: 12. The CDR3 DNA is TGTGCCAGCAGATCGGAGGTAGCGGGAGTAGGTGAGCAGTTCTTC. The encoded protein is CASRSEVAGVGEQFF.

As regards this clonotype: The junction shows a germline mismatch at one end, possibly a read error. CDR3 protein: CASSFITGANVLNF. The CDR3 bases are TGTGCCAGCAGCTTTATAACCGGGGCCAACGTCCTGAATTTC. The chain has TRBV5-4 and TRBJ2-6; D may match TRBD1 or TRBD2 (5 bases each). CDR1 is SGHNT, CDR2 YYREEE, per germline (reference sequence). The CDR3 consists of 14 residues.

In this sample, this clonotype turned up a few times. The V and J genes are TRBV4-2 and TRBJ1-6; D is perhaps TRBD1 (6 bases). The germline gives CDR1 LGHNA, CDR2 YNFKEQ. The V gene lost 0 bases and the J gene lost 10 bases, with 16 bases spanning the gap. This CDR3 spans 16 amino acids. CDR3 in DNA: TGTGCCAGCAGCCAAGAGGCGGGACATTCGGGATCACCCCTCCACTTT. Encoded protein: CASSQEAGHSGSPLHF.

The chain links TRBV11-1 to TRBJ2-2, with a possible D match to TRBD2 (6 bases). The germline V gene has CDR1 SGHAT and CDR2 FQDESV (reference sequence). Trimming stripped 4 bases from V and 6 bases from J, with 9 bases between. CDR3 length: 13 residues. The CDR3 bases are TGTGCCAGCAGCTCCTGGGGGGCCGGGGAGCTGTTTTTT. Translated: CASSSWGAGELFF.

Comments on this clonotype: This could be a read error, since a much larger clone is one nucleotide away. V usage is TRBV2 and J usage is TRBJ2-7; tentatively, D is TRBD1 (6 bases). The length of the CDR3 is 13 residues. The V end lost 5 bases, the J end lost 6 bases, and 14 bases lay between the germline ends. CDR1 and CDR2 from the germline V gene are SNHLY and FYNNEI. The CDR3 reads CASSILTGSEQYF. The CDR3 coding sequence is TGTGCCAGCAGTATATTAACAGGGAGCGAGCAGTACTTC. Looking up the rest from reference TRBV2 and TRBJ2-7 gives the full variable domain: EPEVTQTPSHQVTQMGQEVILRCVPISNHLYFYWYRQILGQKVEFLVSFYNNEISEKSEIFDDQFSVERPDGSNFTLKIRSTKLEDSAMYFCASSILTGSEQYFGPGTRLTVT.

The CDR3 region has the DNA TGTGCCAGCAGAGTGGCGGACAGGCTTTATGGCTACACCTTC. Protein: CASRVADRLYGYTF. This chain uses TRBV5-8 with TRBJ1-2; 7 bases agree with TRBD1. The CDR3 spans 14 residues. Germline V gene lookup returns CDR1 SGHTS and CDR2 YDEGEE. Trimming cost V 5 bases and J 5 bases; bases outside gene matches: 9.

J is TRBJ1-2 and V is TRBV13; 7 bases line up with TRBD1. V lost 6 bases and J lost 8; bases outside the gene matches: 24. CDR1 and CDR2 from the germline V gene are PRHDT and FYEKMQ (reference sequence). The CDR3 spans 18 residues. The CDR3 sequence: CASRQTFRGAEYNRGYTF. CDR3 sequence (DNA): TGTGCCAGCAGGCAAACCTTCAGGGGGGCAGAGTATAACAGAGGCTACACCTTC. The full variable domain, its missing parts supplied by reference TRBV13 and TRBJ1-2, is AAGVIQSPRHLIKEKRETATLKCYPIPRHDTVYWYQQGPGQDPQFLISFYEKMQSDKGSIPDRFSAQQFSDYHSELNMSSLELGDSALYFCASRQTFRGAEYNRGYTFGSGTRLTVV.

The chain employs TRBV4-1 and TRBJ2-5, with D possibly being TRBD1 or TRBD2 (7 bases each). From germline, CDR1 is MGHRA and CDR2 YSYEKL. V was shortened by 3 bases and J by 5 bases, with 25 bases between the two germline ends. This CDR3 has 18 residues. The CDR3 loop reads CASSHMLGRVGGQETQYF. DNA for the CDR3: TGCGCCAGCAGCCACATGTTGGGGAGGGTAGGGGGCCAGGAGACCCAGTACTTC.

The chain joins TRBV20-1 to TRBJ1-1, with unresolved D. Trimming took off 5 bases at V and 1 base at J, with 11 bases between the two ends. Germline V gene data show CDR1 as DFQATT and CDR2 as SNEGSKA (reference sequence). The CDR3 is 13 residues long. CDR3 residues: CSAADLGNTEAFF. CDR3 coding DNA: TGCAGTGCTGCGGACCTCGGGAACACTGAAGCTTTCTTT.

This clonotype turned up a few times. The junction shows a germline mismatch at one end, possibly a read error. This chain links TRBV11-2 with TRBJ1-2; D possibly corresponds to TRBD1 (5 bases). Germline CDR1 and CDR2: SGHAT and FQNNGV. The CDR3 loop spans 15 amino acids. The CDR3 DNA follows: TGCGCCAGCAGCCAGCCGACAGAGATTTACTATGGCTACACCTTC. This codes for CASSQPTEIYYGYTF.

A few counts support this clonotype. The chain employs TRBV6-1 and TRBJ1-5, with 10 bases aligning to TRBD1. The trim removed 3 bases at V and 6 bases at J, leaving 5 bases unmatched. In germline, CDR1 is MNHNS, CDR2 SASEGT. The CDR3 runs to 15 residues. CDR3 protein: CASSDETGGTQPQHF. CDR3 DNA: TGTGCCAGCAGTGACGAGACAGGGGGCACTCAGCCCCAGCATTTT.

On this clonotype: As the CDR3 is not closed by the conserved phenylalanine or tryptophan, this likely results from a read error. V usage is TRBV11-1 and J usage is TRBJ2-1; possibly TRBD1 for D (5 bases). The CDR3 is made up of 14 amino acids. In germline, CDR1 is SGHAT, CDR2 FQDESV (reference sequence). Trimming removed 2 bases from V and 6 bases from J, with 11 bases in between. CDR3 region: CASSLLMGLNEQFY. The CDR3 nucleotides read TGTGCCAGCAGCTTATTAATGGGGCTCAATGAGCAGTTCTAC.